Listed here are 17 T cell receptor beta chains from one sample, sequenced in a study of tissue T cells after allogeneic stem cell transplantation. Data came from immunoSEQ multiplex PCR; TCRdb stores just in-frame clones and leaves some out. The sample carries about 26,000 clones, about 90% recorded once. This specimen was blood, taken before transplantation. The source of these receptors is a male donor older than 55 who later had graft-versus-host disease after an allogeneic stem cell transplant.

The J gene is TRBJ2-7, the V gene TRBV4-2; possibly TRBD1 for D (6 bases). From germline, CDR1 is LGHNA and CDR2 YNFKEQ. V lost 0 bases, J lost 0 bases, and 12 bases lay in between. The CDR3 has 16 residues. In DNA, the CDR3 is TGTGCCAGCAGCCAAGATCCCAACAGGGACTCCTACGAGCAGTACTTC. Protein sequence: CASSQDPNRDSYEQYF.

This clone appeared a single time. The chain links TRBV7-2 to TRBJ2-5; 13 positions agree with TRBD2. The V segment lost 4 bases and the J segment 5 bases; nucleotides outside the gene matches: 7. In germline, CDR1 is SGHTA, CDR2 FQGNSA. This CDR3 spans 16 amino acids. The CDR3 sequence is CASSSLAGGTGETQYF. The DNA of the CDR3 is TGTGCCAGCAGCTCACTAGCGGGAGGGACGGGTGAGACCCAGTACTTC.

The J gene is TRBJ1-1, the V gene TRBV18, with D unclear. CDR1 KGHSH and CDR2 LQKENI come from the germline V gene. CDR3 length equals 13 residues. V shed 3 bases and J shed 4 bases, with 9 bases lying between them. The CDR3 bases are TGTGCCAGCTCACCGCAGCTGGTCACTGAAGCTTTCTTT. Its protein is CASSPQLVTEAFF.

V gene TRBV24-1 combines with J gene TRBJ2-7; TRBD2 matches 13 bases. The CDR3 covers 16 residues. J was trimmed by 3 bases and V by 3 bases; bases with no gene match: 4. Germline V lookup: CDR1 KGHDR, CDR2 SFDVKD. The CDR3 DNA follows: TGTGCCACCAGTGATCAACTAGCGGGAGGGCTCTACGAGCAGTACTTC. Protein sequence: CATSDQLAGGLYEQYF.

V is TRBV5-1 and J is TRBJ1-2; 7 bases map to TRBD1. This CDR3 contains 11 residues. V lost 4 bases, J lost 13 bases, and 7 bases stayed unmatched. CDR1 and CDR2 from the germline V gene are SGHRS and YFSETQ. The CDR3 here is CASSDDRDATF. CDR3 nucleotide sequence: TGCGCCAGCAGCGACGACAGGGATGCCACCTTC. Full variable domain (remainder filled in from reference TRBV5-1 and TRBJ1-2): KAGVTQTPRYLIKTRGQQVTLSCSPISGHRSVSWYQQTPGQGLQFLFEYFSETQRNKGNFPGRFSGRQFSNSRSEMNVSTLELGDSALYLCASSDDRDATFGSGTRLTVV.

The chain has TRBV4-1 and TRBJ2-4; D may be TRBD1 or TRBD2 (5 bases each). The V gene's germline CDR1 is MGHRA and CDR2 YSYEKL. The CDR3 loop spans 17 amino acids. V was cut by 3 bases and J by 2 bases, with 17 bases left in between. The CDR3 spells CASSHPSGRGTKNIQYF. Here the CDR3 DNA reads TGCGCCAGCAGCCACCCGTCGGGACGAGGGACCAAAAACATTCAGTACTTC.

V usage is TRBV3-1 (or the pseudogene TRBV3-2) and J usage is TRBJ2-2; D gene ambiguous. The length of the CDR3 is 13 residues. V lost 7 bases, J lost 4 bases, and 10 bases lay in between. Looked up from germline, CDR1 is LGHDT and CDR2 is YNNKEL (reference sequence). CDR3 DNA sequence: TGTGCCAGCACCCCATTAGGCACCGGGGAGCTGTTTTTT. Amino acids: CASTPLGTGELFF.

CDR3 DNA sequence: TGTGCCAGCAGTTTAAATCCCGAGACCCAGTACTTC. Its translation is CASSLNPETQYF. The rearrangement links TRBV12-3 or TRBV12-4 to TRBJ2-5, with D unclear. The CDR3 is 12 residues long. Deletions cut 2 bases from V and 5 bases from J, with 6 bases between.

CDR3 in amino acids: CASSPMASGHTNNEQFF. DNA of the CDR3: TGTGCCAGCTCACCTATGGCTAGCGGACACACTAACAATGAGCAGTTCTTC. V gene TRBV18 combines with J gene TRBJ2-1, with 7 bases that match TRBD2. The CDR3 spans 17 residues. The junction had 13 bases not matched to a gene; V was cut back by 3 bases and J by 5 bases. The V gene's germline CDR1 is KGHSH and CDR2 LQKENI.

The chain links TRBV7-6 to TRBJ1-6; D gene uncertain. Looked up from germline, CDR1 is SGHVS and CDR2 is FNYEAQ. The CDR3 contains 15 residues. The V and J ends lost 5 bases and 10 bases respectively, with 18 bases between them. The CDR3 sequence: CASSLENSLISPLHF. DNA for the CDR3: TGTGCCAGCAGCCTCGAAAACTCTCTCATCTCACCCCTCCACTTT.

V and J are TRBV19 and TRBJ2-1; D is perhaps TRBD2 (7 bases). The germline gives CDR1 LNHDA, CDR2 SQIVND (reference sequence). V was clipped by 5 bases and J by 4 bases, with 12 bases between them. The CDR3 length is 14 residues. The CDR3 nucleotides are TGTGCCAGTAGTTCGGGGGGCCGATACAATGAGCAGTTCTTC. Translation gives CASSSGGRYNEQFF. The variable domain in full, completed from reference TRBV19 and TRBJ2-1, reads DGGITQSPKYLFRKEGQNVTLSCEQNLNHDAMYWYRQDPGQGLRLIYYSQIVNDFQKGDIAEGYSVSREKKESFPLTVTSAQKNPTAFYLCASSSGGRYNEQFFGPGTRLTVL.

This chain connects TRBV4-2 to TRBJ1-4; 9 bases line up with TRBD1. V shed 4 bases, J shed 3 bases, and the junction held 9 bases outside the gene matches. This CDR3 contains 17 residues. The germline gives CDR1 LGHNA, CDR2 YNFKEQ. The CDR3 sequence: CASSPPARTGANEKLFF. CDR3 coding DNA: TGTGCCAGCAGCCCTCCCGCGAGGACAGGGGCTAATGAAAAACTGTTTTTT.

V gene TRBV5-4 combines with J gene TRBJ2-3; D is undetermined. Germline V lookup: CDR1 SGHNT, CDR2 YYREEE (reference sequence). The CDR3 runs 12 residues. V was pared by 0 bases and J by 4 bases, with 3 bases between. The CDR3 spells CASSLGADTQYF. CDR3 nucleotide sequence: TGTGCCAGCAGCTTGGGGGCAGATACGCAGTATTTT.

CDR3 in DNA: TGCAGTGCTAGGAGGACTGGTGAAGCTTTCTTT. Translated, it gives CSARRTGEAFF. The gene calls are TRBV20-1 and TRBJ1-1; D remains unclear. Germline lookup yields CDR1 DFQATT and CDR2 SNEGSKA (reference sequence). This CDR3 is built from 11 residues. V lost 3 bases and J lost 7, with 9 bases in between.

This clone was observed a handful of times. The rearrangement links TRBV5-4 to TRBJ2-7; D uncertain. Trimming shortened V by 3 bases and J by 2 bases, and 3 bases separated the two germline ends. Germline-derived CDR1 and CDR2 are SGHNT and YYREEE (reference sequence). The CDR3 extends over 11 amino acids. The CDR3 is CASSSTYEQYF. The DNA for the CDR3 is TGTGCCAGCAGCTCGACCTACGAGCAGTACTTC.

The chain combines TRBV10-1 with TRBJ2-2; TRBD1 agrees at 8 bases. V lost 6 bases to trimming and J lost 1 base; unmatched junction nucleotides: 4. Germline lookup yields CDR1 WNHNN and CDR2 SYGVQD (reference sequence). CDR3 length equals 15 residues. Written as DNA, the CDR3 is TGCGCCAGCAGCACCGGGACAGGGAACACCGGGGAGCTGTTTTTT. Its translation: CASSTGTGNTGELFF.

The chain joins TRBV2 to TRBJ1-5; D ambiguous. This CDR3 region has 15 residues. Trimming cost V 7 bases and J 0 bases, with 13 bases left between them. Germline V gene lookup returns CDR1 SNHLY and CDR2 FYNNEI. As DNA, the CDR3 is TGTGCCAGCATCGGGAACATTAATAGCAATCAGCCCCAGCATTTT. Translated: CASIGNINSNQPQHF.